This TCR beta chain is drawn from a study of metastatic and nonmetastatic thyroid tumors. Study-level information: Malignant thyroid and benign thyroid patients provided blood and tumor or nodule tissue whose repertoires were compared.

In the original workflow: Clinicopathological groups supplied CDR3 differences that were used to build a distant-metastasis classifier for papillary thyroid cancer. TCRdb called clones again from the PCR reads with MiXCR. These V and J calls rely on TCRdb rather than the paper's analysis. Of approximately 9,000 clones in the sample, roughly 30% were seen once. Germline assignment: CDR1 DFQATT and CDR2 SNEGSKA (reference sequence). The CDR3 loop spans 16 amino acids. The entire patient cohort was treatment-naive prior to thyroid surgery. Whole-study results and caveats: It was reported that TCR beta diversity was significantly higher in malignant thyroid tumors than benign nodules, in blood and tumor.

This clone was found once. Its antigen is not identified. One end of the junction does not line up with germline, which may come from a read error. V usage is TRBV20-1 and J usage is TRBJ2-2; maybe TRBD2 (5 bases). The receptor was isolated from a female donor with papillary thyroid cancer or a benign thyroid nodule (not recorded which). Some clones in this sample may be carry-over from other donors' samples. The material sequenced was adjacent normal tissue. CDR3 coding DNA: TGCAGTGCTAGAGAGGCAGCTCGGCTATACACCGGGGAGTTGTTTTTT. The encoded protein is CSAREAARLYTGELFF.